The source of this T cell receptor beta chain is a study of a mutant IDH1 vaccine in newly diagnosed glioma. Germline V gives CDR1 GTSNPN, CDR2 SVGIG (reference sequence). V lost 1 base and J 4 bases, leaving 10 bases between the germline ends. CDR3 length: 13 residues. As for this clone: What it binds is unknown.

Documented time point: week 35, safety follow-up. A single vaccine dose contained 300 ug of mutant IDH1 20-mer peptide, and topical imiquimod was used with it. Here immunoSEQ multiplex PCR was the method, and the copy in TCRdb shows in-frame clones only, minus some. There are 40,000 to 55,000 clones in the sample; roughly 80% occur only once, and 6% to 8% lies in the top ten. The TCR originated in a man aged 35 to 55 with glioma. Sequencing was performed on PBMCs, taken from a glioma patient whose treatment included an IDH1 peptide vaccine. The chain couples TRBV30 to TRBJ1-1; D is undetermined. CDR3 sequence: CAWSEADTTEAFF. CDR3 DNA: TGTGCCTGGAGTGAGGCAGATACCACTGAAGCTTTCTTT.